This passage covers 14 T cell receptor beta chains from one sample sequenced in a study of T cells in Graves' hyperthyroidism and ophthalmopathy. TCR beta CDR3 regions were amplified from RNA transcripts. Primed by the HTBI set, a first-round RT-PCR was run on the TCR CDR3. Each CDR3 protein gets one entry after TCRdb re-called the multiplex PCR reads with MiXCR. The sample comprises about half a million distinct CDR3 sequences, roughly 25% of which are singletons, and 11% rests with the top ten. The sequenced sample was blood. The source is a woman in her twenties or thirties with Graves' ophthalmopathy.

Ten or more counts support this clonotype. The J gene is TRBJ2-4, the V gene TRBV29-1; 8 nucleotides align to TRBD1. CDR1 is SQVTM and CDR2 is ANQGSEA in the germline V gene. Trimming took 5 bases from V and 2 from J; bases not matched to a gene: 5. The CDR3 runs 14 residues. Here the CDR3 DNA reads TGCAGCGTTCAGGACAGGGCCACCAAAAACATTCAGTACTTC. This encodes CSVQDRATKNIQYF.

The rearrangement links TRBV30 to TRBJ1-1, with 7 bases lining up with TRBD1. V trimming: 6 bases; J trimming: 4 bases; junction bases outside the gene matches: 11. Germline CDR1 GTSNPN, CDR2 SVGIG (reference sequence). The length of the CDR3 is 14 residues. As DNA, the CDR3 is TGTGCCTGCCAGACAGGGTGGGTGGGCACTGAAGCTTTCTTT. Translating it yields CACQTGWVGTEAFF.

The chain is built from TRBV2 and TRBJ1-5; 8 positions match TRBD1. The V gene end was trimmed by 4 bases and the J gene end by 6 bases; junction bases not matched to a gene: 5. Looked up from germline, CDR1 is SNHLY and CDR2 is FYNNEI. There are 14 residues in the CDR3. In nucleotides, the CDR3 is TGTGCCAGCAGTGGACAGGGGCTCGCTCAGCCCCAGCATTTT. Its protein product is CASSGQGLAQPQHF. Combining the CDR3 with reference TRBV2 and TRBJ1-5 gives the whole variable domain EPEVTQTPSHQVTQMGQEVILRCVPISNHLYFYWYRQILGQKVEFLVSFYNNEISEKSEIFDDQFSVERPDGSNFTLKIRSTKLEDSAMYFCASSGQGLAQPQHFGDGTRLSIL.

The chain employs TRBV29-1 and TRBJ1-2; D is ambiguous. From germline, CDR1 is SQVTM and CDR2 ANQGSEA. The CDR3 runs 15 residues. Trimming took off 3 bases at V and 4 bases at J, with 18 bases between the two ends. The CDR3 DNA sequence: TGCAGCGTTGAGATCGCAGCACAGCTAACCTATGGCTACACCTTC. Translation gives CSVEIAAQLTYGYTF. The variable domain in full, completed from reference TRBV29-1 and TRBJ1-2, reads SAVISQKPSRDICQRGTSLTIQCQVDSQVTMMFWYRQQPGQSLTLIATANQGSEATYESGFVIDKFPISRPNLTFSTLTVSNMSPEDSSIYLCSVEIAAQLTYGYTFGSGTRLTVV.

There are a few counts of this clonotype. The chain combines TRBV29-1 with TRBJ2-7, with D possibly TRBD2 on 5 matching bases. The ends were cut back, 2 bases at V and 2 bases at J, with 13 bases in the middle. In germline, CDR1 is SQVTM, CDR2 ANQGSEA. The CDR3 runs 14 residues. Here the CDR3 DNA reads TGCAGCGTTGAACGGCTAGCCGGAACCTACGAGCAGTACTTC. This translates into CSVERLAGTYEQYF.

DNA of the CDR3: TGTGCCAGCAGCCAACAGGGTGGGCAAGAGACCCAGTACTTC. Translating it yields CASSQQGGQETQYF. J is TRBJ2-5 and V is TRBV2, with TRBD1 as a possible D gene (6 bases). CDR1 is SNHLY and CDR2 is FYNNEI in the germline V gene. The ends were cut back, 6 bases at V and 2 bases at J, with 13 bases in the middle. The CDR3 spans 14 residues.

On this clonotype: A much larger clone differs from this one at a single base, so this may be a read error. The conserved phenylalanine or tryptophan normally closing the CDR3 is absent here, so this likely arose from a read error. The chain has TRBV28 and TRBJ1-5, with D possibly being TRBD1 (5 bases). The V end was cut by 2 bases, the J end by 1 base, with 9 bases between. The CDR3 consists of 15 residues. Germline V gene data show CDR1 as MDHEN and CDR2 as SYDVKM. CDR3: CASSLTDMSNQPQHL. The CDR3 region has the DNA TGTGCCAGCAGTTTAACGGACATGAGCAATCAGCCCCAGCATTTG.

This clonotype was counted many times. The chain employs TRBV29-1 and TRBJ2-2; D is perhaps TRBD1 or TRBD2 (5 bases each). The V gene lost 4 bases and the J gene lost 5 bases, with 11 bases spanning the gap. CDR3 size: 13 residues. Looked up from germline, CDR1 is SQVTM and CDR2 is ANQGSEA. The CDR3 protein is CSVVGENTGELFF. The CDR3 nucleotides read TGCAGCGTTGTGGGGGAGAATACCGGGGAGCTGTTTTTT.

The genes are TRBV27 and TRBJ2-5; tentatively, D is TRBD1 (5 bases). The CDR3 length is 12 residues. The V end was cut by 9 bases, the J end by 7 bases, with 15 bases between. Germline CDR1 is MNHEY and CDR2 is SMNVEV (reference sequence). The CDR3 DNA is TGTGCCAGTAGGGGCGCGTTCTGGACCCAGTACTTC. Translating it yields CASRGAFWTQYF.

The chain recombines TRBV2 with TRBJ1-5; 9 nucleotides align to TRBD1. CDR1 is SNHLY, CDR2 FYNNEI, per germline. Trimming took 3 bases from V and 5 from J; bases not matched to a gene: 5. The CDR3 totals 15 residues. CDR3 sequence: CASSEEQGADQPQHF. The CDR3 coding sequence is TGTGCCAGCAGTGAGGAACAGGGGGCGGATCAGCCCCAGCATTTT.

The sample holds many counts of this clonotype. J is TRBJ1-6 and V is TRBV2; 7 bases are a match to TRBD1. Losses at the gene ends were 6 bases for V and 13 bases for J; bases not matched to a gene: 6. This CDR3 is built from 12 residues. Germline V gives CDR1 SNHLY, CDR2 FYNNEI. The CDR3 sequence: CASSGQALPLHF. For the CDR3, the DNA is TGTGCCAGCAGCGGACAGGCTTTGCCCCTCCACTTT.

J is TRBJ1-5 and V is TRBV2, with a weak D call TRBD1 (5 bases). The length of the CDR3 is 15 residues. The V gene lost 0 bases and the J gene lost 4 bases, with 10 bases spanning the gap. Germline V gene sequence: CDR1 SNHLY, CDR2 FYNNEI. In DNA form, the CDR3 reads TGTGCCAGCAGTGAAGCGAGCAGGGCTAATCAGCCCCAGCATTTT. Protein: CASSEASRANQPQHF.

For this clonotype: An end of the junction differs from the germline gene, which may be a read error. This CDR3 is CASSLLAGGSDTHYF. The CDR3 DNA reads as TGTGCCAGCAGCCTACTAGCGGGGGGATCGGATACGCATTATTTT. This chain uses TRBV6-1 with TRBJ2-3; TRBD2 matches 12 bases. This CDR3 has 15 residues. The germline V gene has CDR1 MNHNS and CDR2 SASEGT.

The chain combines TRBV10-3 with TRBJ2-2; D not resolved. With 3 bases removed from V and 6 bases from J, the gap between germline ends came to 8 bases. Germline V gene sequence: CDR1 ENHRY, CDR2 SYGVKD. CDR3 size: 13 residues. CDR3 protein: CAISEGLAGELFF. CDR3 sequence (DNA): TGTGCCATCAGTGAAGGGTTGGCCGGGGAGCTGTTTTTT.